The 25 T cell receptor beta chains presented below share a single source sample, sequenced in a study of Ad26.COV2.S vaccination and SARS-CoV-2 variants. The assay was immunoSEQ multiplex PCR, and TCRdb's table has in-frame clones only and misses some. The table includes roughly 380,000 clones, approximately 90% detected once. The starting material was peripheral blood, obtained after recovery from COVID-19. All receptors come from a human donor who had recovered from COVID-19.

The chain employs TRBV5-6 and TRBJ2-3, with D possibly TRBD2 on 7 matching bases. Germline assignment: CDR1 SGHDT and CDR2 YYEEEE. The CDR3 length is 12 residues. V was cut by 5 bases and J by 7 bases, with 11 bases left in between. The DNA of the CDR3 is TGTGCCAGCAGTCGGGGGGCGAATACGCAGTATTTT. Amino acid sequence: CASSRGANTQYF. Drawing the rest from reference TRBV5-6 and TRBJ2-3, the complete variable domain is DAGVTQSPTHLIKTRGQQVTLRCSPKSGHDTVSWYQQALGQGPQFIFQYYEEEERQRGNFPDRFSGHQFPNYSSELNVNALLLGDSALYLCASSRGANTQYFGPGTRLTVL.

The V gene is TRBV9, the J gene TRBJ2-7; D gene uncertain. The CDR3 covers 13 residues. V lost 4 bases to trimming and J lost 1 base, with 9 bases between them. CDR1 is SGDLS and CDR2 is YYNGEE in the germline V gene. This CDR3 is CASSPLSSYEQYF. The CDR3, as DNA: TGTGCCAGCAGCCCACTTTCGTCCTACGAGCAGTACTTC.

The chain combines TRBV19 with TRBJ1-1; no firm D call. In germline, CDR1 is LNHDA, CDR2 SQIVND (reference sequence). Trimming took off 6 bases at V and 7 bases at J, with 18 bases between the two ends. The CDR3 runs 14 residues. The DNA for the CDR3 is TGTGCCAGTAGCTACACAGAGGCTCTTGGTGAAGCTTTCTTT. It translates to CASSYTEALGEAFF.

This CDR3 is CSVGPQGTEAFF. The CDR3 coding sequence is TGCAGCGTTGGACCCCAGGGCACTGAAGCTTTCTTT. J is TRBJ1-1 and V is TRBV29-1; a weak D match, TRBD1 (5 bases). V was trimmed by 4 bases and J by 4 bases, leaving 10 bases between them. The germline V gene has CDR1 SQVTM and CDR2 ANQGSEA. The CDR3 runs 12 residues.

The rearrangement links TRBV6-6 to TRBJ2-2; 7 nucleotides line up with TRBD1. The CDR3 runs 15 residues. In germline, CDR1 is MNHNY, CDR2 SVGAGI (reference sequence). Germline trimming cut 5 bases from V and 0 bases from J; bases unmatched to any gene: 3. The CDR3 DNA reads as TGTGCCAGCAGTACGGGACAGACGAACACCGGGGAGCTGTTTTTT. Residues: CASSTGQTNTGELFF.

The gene calls are TRBV6-5 and TRBJ1-6, with 9 bases matching TRBD1. The CDR3 contains 16 residues. Germline V gene sequence: CDR1 MNHEY, CDR2 SVGAGI. V was pared by 2 bases and J by 6 bases, with 5 bases of the junction left unmatched. The CDR3 region has the DNA TGTGCCAGCAGTTACAGTAGGGACAGGGTTAATTCACCCCTCCACTTT. Its protein product is CASSYSRDRVNSPLHF.

The chain recombines TRBV11-2 with TRBJ1-2; a weak D match, TRBD1 (6 bases). V was trimmed by 0 bases and J by 4 bases, leaving 15 bases between them. Germline V gene sequence: CDR1 SGHAT, CDR2 FQNNGV. CDR3 length: 16 amino acids. The CDR3 DNA follows: TGTGCCAGCAGCTTAGAAATATACAGGGACTTCTATGGCTACACCTTC. Translating gives CASSLEIYRDFYGYTF.

CDR3 protein: CASRTGVTEAFF. Here the CDR3 DNA reads TGTGCCAGCAGGACAGGGGTCACTGAAGCTTTCTTT. This chain joins TRBV27 and TRBJ1-1, with 8 bases fitting TRBD1. The CDR3 is 12 residues long. V shed 6 bases and J 4 bases; nucleotides not matched to a gene: 1. Germline V gene sequence: CDR1 MNHEY, CDR2 SMNVEV (reference sequence).

The rearrangement uses TRBV5-4 and TRBJ1-2, with D perhaps TRBD1 (5 bases). Trimming left V 4 bases short and J 8 bases short, with 15 bases between. The CDR3 runs 13 residues. CDR1 and CDR2 from the germline V gene are SGHNT and YYREEE (reference sequence). Here the CDR3 reads CASSQTVKEGYTF. DNA of the CDR3: TGTGCCAGCAGCCAGACAGTTAAGGAGGGCTACACCTTC.

This clone was seen once. This chain links TRBV29-1 with TRBJ2-2; D uncertain. Trimming cost V 2 bases and J 4 bases, with 8 bases left between them. The CDR3 length is 13 residues. Germline CDR1 and CDR2: SQVTM and ANQGSEA. CDR3 residues: CSVERPITGELFF. DNA of the CDR3: TGCAGCGTTGAACGGCCGATCACCGGGGAGCTGTTTTTT.

The genes are TRBV2 and TRBJ2-5; D remains ambiguous. Looked up from germline, CDR1 is SNHLY and CDR2 is FYNNEI. This CDR3 region has 11 residues. Trimming took off 6 bases at V and 5 bases at J, with 7 bases between the two ends. CDR3 DNA: TGTGCCAGCAGGGTTCTGGAGACCCAGTACTTC. It translates to CASRVLETQYF.

This chain uses TRBV9 with TRBJ2-7, with a possible D match to TRBD1 (6 bases). The V end lost 3 bases, the J end lost 3 bases, and 13 bases lay between the germline ends. This CDR3 spans 14 amino acids. Germline V CDR1 and CDR2: SGDLS, YYNGEE. The CDR3, as DNA: TGTGCCAGCAGCGCAGGACAGAACCACTACGAGCAGTACTTC. As protein: CASSAGQNHYEQYF. The full variable domain, with the rest looked up from reference TRBV9 and TRBJ2-7, is DSGVTQTPKHLITATGQRVTLRCSPRSGDLSVYWYQQSLDQGLQFLIQYYNGEERAKGNILERFSAQQFPDLHSELNLSSLELGDSALYFCASSAGQNHYEQYFGPGTRLTVT.

In its sample, this clone was seen once. J is TRBJ2-2 and V is TRBV19; 14 nucleotides align to TRBD2. The CDR3 is 18 amino acids. Germline V gene lookup returns CDR1 LNHDA and CDR2 SQIVND (reference sequence). Trimming cost V 3 bases and J 0 bases; bases outside gene matches: 3. The CDR3 nucleotides read TGTGCCAGTAGTATCGGACTAGCGGGGGGCTCGAACACCGGGGAGCTGTTTTTT. Its protein is CASSIGLAGGSNTGELFF.

This chain connects TRBV9 to TRBJ2-3; D remains unclear. CDR3 size: 12 residues. With 2 bases removed from V and 5 bases from J, the gap between germline ends came to 6 bases. CDR1 is SGDLS, CDR2 YYNGEE, per germline. The CDR3 nucleotides are TGTGCCAGCAGCGTGGGCCTAGATACGCAGTATTTT. Its protein is CASSVGLDTQYF. The complete variable domain, with remaining parts taken from reference TRBV9 and TRBJ2-3, reads DSGVTQTPKHLITATGQRVTLRCSPRSGDLSVYWYQQSLDQGLQFLIQYYNGEERAKGNILERFSAQQFPDLHSELNLSSLELGDSALYFCASSVGLDTQYFGPGTRLTVL.

V is TRBV7-2 and J is TRBJ2-3; 8 nucleotides line up with TRBD2. Germline CDR1 SGHTA, CDR2 FQGNSA. This CDR3 region has 16 residues. V trimming: 2 bases; J trimming: 6 bases; junction bases outside the gene matches: 10. The CDR3 protein is CASSLIGGAEADTQYF. CDR3 nucleotide sequence: TGTGCCAGCAGCTTAATCGGGGGGGCCGAGGCTGATACGCAGTATTTT.

This chain uses TRBV6-1 with TRBJ2-1; possible D gene TRBD2, 7 bases. V was trimmed by 1 base and J by 3 bases, leaving 16 bases between them. This CDR3 region has 17 residues. Germline assignment: CDR1 MNHNS and CDR2 SASEGT. This CDR3 is CASSEGGGGHNYNEQFF. Written as DNA, the CDR3 is TGTGCCAGCAGTGAAGGGGGAGGGGGACATAACTACAATGAGCAGTTCTTC.

The chain joins TRBV9 to TRBJ2-1; 9 nucleotides match TRBD2. Germline loops: CDR1 SGDLS, CDR2 YYNGEE. The CDR3 extends over 15 amino acids. V lost 0 bases and J lost 7; bases outside the gene matches: 5. DNA for the CDR3: TGTGCCAGCAGCGTAGGCGGTAGCGGGGGTAATGAGCAGTTCTTC. Translated, it gives CASSVGGSGGNEQFF.

The chain is built from TRBV11-2 and TRBJ2-5; tentative D call: TRBD1 (5 bases). Germline V gene sequence: CDR1 SGHAT, CDR2 FQNNGV. The CDR3 has 16 amino acids. Trimming pared 1 base from V and 3 bases from J, leaving 15 bases between. The CDR3 DNA follows: TGTGCCAGCAGCTTAGTAGGGCAGGGAAGGAAAGAGACCCAGTACTTC. Translated, it gives CASSLVGQGRKETQYF. The full variable domain, completed using reference TRBV11-2 and TRBJ2-5, is EAGVAQSPRYKIIEKRQSVAFWCNPISGHATLYWYQQILGQGPKLLIQFQNNGVVDDSQLPKDRFSAERLKGVDSTLKIQPAKLEDSAVYLCASSLVGQGRKETQYFGPGTRLLVL.

The chain carries TRBV19 and TRBJ1-4, with D unclear. There are 15 residues in the CDR3. Trimming left V 7 bases short and J 7 bases short, with 19 bases between. Germline values: CDR1 LNHDA, CDR2 SQIVND (reference sequence). Here the CDR3 DNA reads TGTGCCAGTAACCCTCAAACCGGGCGTGCTGAAAAACTGTTTTTT. Encoded protein: CASNPQTGRAEKLFF.

The gene calls are TRBV3-1 (or the pseudogene TRBV3-2) and TRBJ2-2; D call uncertain. Germline V lookup: CDR1 LGHDT, CDR2 YNNKEL (reference sequence). The CDR3 is 12 residues long. V lost 3 bases and J lost 7, with 6 bases in between. The CDR3 protein is CASSHIHGELFF. The CDR3 region has the DNA TGTGCCAGCAGCCATATCCACGGGGAGCTGTTTTTT.

The rearrangement joins TRBV3-1 (or the pseudogene TRBV3-2) to TRBJ1-2; TRBD1 might be the D (5 bases). The germline gives CDR1 LGHDT, CDR2 YNNKEL (reference sequence). This CDR3 region has 18 residues. The ends were cut back, 4 bases at V and 4 bases at J, with 25 bases in the middle. CDR3 loop: CASSLLGGGFVQSYGYTF. The DNA of the CDR3 is TGTGCCAGCAGCCTCCTGGGCGGGGGGTTCGTTCAATCCTATGGCTACACCTTC.

The chain employs TRBV19 and TRBJ1-5, with D possibly TRBD1 on 5 matching bases. The germline gives CDR1 LNHDA, CDR2 SQIVND (reference sequence). The CDR3 runs 14 residues. V was clipped by 3 bases and J by 5 bases, with 11 bases between them. This CDR3 reads CASSITGVDQPQHF. The CDR3 bases are TGTGCCAGTAGTATCACGGGGGTTGATCAGCCCCAGCATTTT.

This chain uses TRBV5-5 with TRBJ2-5, with a weak D call TRBD1 (6 bases). The V gene's germline CDR1 is SGHKS and CDR2 YYEKEE (reference sequence). V was clipped by 0 bases and J by 5 bases, with 20 bases between them. CDR3 size: 17 residues. The CDR3 sequence is CASSLAWDTRGLETQYF. In DNA, the CDR3 is TGTGCCAGCAGCTTGGCTTGGGACACAAGAGGTTTGGAGACCCAGTACTTC.

This clone showed up just a few times. The rearrangement links TRBV25-1 to TRBJ2-3; D unresolved. The CDR3 contains 11 residues. Trimming shortened V by 5 bases and J by 5 bases, and 5 bases separated the two germline ends. Germline V gene lookup returns CDR1 MGHDK and CDR2 SYGVNS. CDR3 amino acids: CASSLGDTQYF. CDR3 in DNA: TGTGCCAGCAGTCTTGGAGATACGCAGTATTTT.

J is TRBJ1-4 and V is TRBV5-4, with TRBD1 as a possible D gene (6 bases). CDR1 SGHNT and CDR2 YYREEE come from the germline V gene (reference sequence). Trimming took 1 base from V and 7 from J, leaving 8 bases between them. The CDR3 covers 13 residues. In nucleotides, the CDR3 is TGTGCCAGCAGCTTGTACAGGGCTGAAAAACTGTTTTTT. It yields the protein CASSLYRAEKLFF.